This passage covers 27 T cell receptor delta chains from one sample sequenced in a study of γδ T cells in repeated Plasmodium falciparum infection. Vgamma9/Vdelta2+ and Vdelta2-negative gammadelta T cells were flow-sorted from PBMC for bulk sequencing. TCRdb re-called the multiplex PCR reads using CATT. The sample has tens of thousands of delta-chain clones, approximately 1% seen once. Sequencing was done on a sample of gamma-delta T cells from blood. These receptors originate from a pool of human donors (malaria-infected and uninfected, not separated).

Of note for this clone: A read error likely explains why the TCRdb protein, taken from a much larger clone, differs from this DNA's translation at residue 17; the protein shown is translated from the DNA. J gene calling gave no result, while the V gene is TRDV1; the D call of TRDD3 is as the table states it, not checked on the DNA. This CDR3 spans 18 amino acids. Germline CDR1 is TSWWSYY and CDR2 is QGS. The CDR3 protein is CAYASPLGDSRCTDKLTF. As DNA, the CDR3 is TGTGCTTACGCAAGTCCCCTGGGGGATAGCCGGTGCACCGATAAACTCACCTTT.

This clone turned up a few times. For this DNA, TCRdb reports the protein of a much larger clone, which diverges at residue 14, most likely from a read error; the protein presented here is translated directly from the DNA. The V segment is TRDV2, and no J call was made; TRDD3 reflects the table's D call only, with no check against the DNA. Per germline, CDR1 GEAIGNYY and CDR2 EKD. This CDR3 comprises 16 residues. CDR3: CACDILGDTLTDKFIF. In nucleotides, the CDR3 is TGTGCCTGTGACATACTGGGGGATACGCTCACCGATAAATTCATCTTT.

About this clone itself: TCRdb lists the protein of a much larger clone for this DNA, which differs at residue 17, so this is likely a read error; the protein given here is translated from the DNA itself. The chain couples TRDV1 to TRDJ1; 8 bases match TRDD3. Germline lookup yields CDR1 TSWWSYY and CDR2 QGS. The CDR3 has 18 amino acids. CDR3 bases: TGTGCTCTTGGGGACCCGGGGGACTGGGGGCTATCCTCCTATAAACTCACCTTT. The encoded protein is CALGDPGDWGLSSYKLTF.

This clone was observed a handful of times. A far more abundant clone sits one base away, making this likely a read error. This sample includes further DNA sequences coding for the same CDR3. The V gene call reads TRDV2; no J gene was called; the table assigns TRDD3, which was not confirmed against the DNA. The CDR3 has 19 amino acids. Germline assignment: CDR1 GEAIGNYY and CDR2 EKD. The CDR3: CACDTVQIESSWDTRQMFF. DNA for the CDR3: TGTGCCTGTGACACCGTGCAAATCGAGAGCTCCTGGGACACCCGACAGATGTTTTTT.

The sample holds a few counts of this clone. A far more abundant clone sits one base away, making this likely a read error. The sample has other DNA sequences that encode this CDR3 too. The chain couples TRDV1 to TRDJ1; 8 bases line up with TRDD3. The CDR3 is 18 amino acids. Germline V gene lookup returns CDR1 TSWWSYY and CDR2 QGS. V shed 2 bases and J 0 bases; nucleotides not matched to a gene: 11. For the CDR3, the DNA is TGTGCTCTTGGGGAAGTGGCTCTAGGGGATACCGACACCGATAAACTCATCTTT. Translating gives CALGEVALGDTDTDKLIF.

By share, this clone ranks as medium-sized. The chain is built from TRDV2 and TRDJ1; 10 bases align to TRDD3. Germline V gives CDR1 GEAIGNYY, CDR2 EKD. This CDR3 is 19 amino acids long. V shed 3 bases and J 0 bases; nucleotides not matched to a gene: 15. In nucleotides, the CDR3 is TGTGCCTGTGACCGGGGGATAAGGAACTGGGGGATGGACACCGATAAACTCATCTTT. Translated: CACDRGIRNWGMDTDKLIF.

In this sample, this clone turned up a few times. An end of the junction does not agree with germline; a read error may underlie this. Other DNA sequences in the sample encode the same CDR3. The rearrangement joins TRDV1 to TRDJ1, with D perhaps assigned TRDD2 or TRDD3 (5 bases each). This CDR3 region has 24 residues. Germline assignment: CDR1 TSWWSYY and CDR2 QGS. The CDR3 is CALGERVWPTGGYAREGRTDKLIF. The CDR3 bases are TGTGCTCTTGGGGAAAGAGTATGGCCTACCGGGGGGTACGCCAGGGAAGGGAGGACCGATAAACTAATCTTT.

This clone was picked up a small number of times. The protein TCRdb gives is from a much larger clone and does not agree with this DNA's translation at residue 3, likely a read error; the protein shown here comes from the DNA. CDR3 DNA sequence: TGTGCCCGTGACACCGTGGGGGGATACGCGTCGAGAAGCACCGATAAACTCATCTTT. As protein: CARDTVGGYASRSTDKLIF. The rearrangement joins TRDV2 to TRDJ1, with 10 positions matching TRDD3. No J segment appears in TCRdb, so it was assigned here by matching the sequence to germline. This CDR3 comprises 19 residues. Germline-derived CDR1 and CDR2 are GEAIGNYY and EKD.

For this clone: TCRdb's listed protein matches a much larger clone and diverges from this DNA's translation at residue 6, likely through a read error; the protein shown comes from the DNA. The rearrangement links TRDV2 to TRDJ1; D is undetermined. TCRdb lists no J gene, so it was determined here by aligning the DNA to germline. Trimming took 0 bases from V and 0 from J, leaving 10 bases between them. Germline V lookup: CDR1 GEAIGNYY, CDR2 EKD. The CDR3 contains 15 residues. CDR3 DNA sequence: TGTGCCTGTGACACCTCCCGGGGTTACACCGATAAACTCATCTTT. Amino acids: CACDTSRGYTDKLIF.

Comments on this clone: TCRdb lists the protein of a much larger clone for this DNA, which differs at residue 17, so this is likely a read error; the protein given here is translated from the DNA itself. As DNA, the CDR3 is TGTGCTCTTGGGGAACCGGGCGAATTGGGGATCTGGGACACCCGACAGGTGTTTTTC. Encoded protein: CALGEPGELGIWDTRQVFF. The chain joins TRDV1 to TRDJ3; D may be TRDD3 (6 bases). The CDR3 runs to 19 residues. Germline V gene data show CDR1 as TSWWSYY and CDR2 as QGS.

Ten or more counts support this clone. TCRdb pairs this DNA with a much larger clone's protein that differs at residue 4, likely a read error; the protein shown was translated from the DNA. The chain recombines TRDV2 with TRDJ1; D may be TRDD3 (5 bases). TCRdb does not report a J gene; here it was assigned by matching the DNA to germline references. The V gene's germline CDR1 is GEAIGNYY and CDR2 EKD. V gave up 5 bases and J gave up 6 bases, with 15 bases separating them. The CDR3 extends over 13 amino acids. CDR3 coding DNA: TGTGCCTGTGGCACTACGTACTGGAATAAACTCATCTTT. This gives the protein CACGTTYWNKLIF.

As to this clone: A read error likely explains why the TCRdb protein, taken from a much larger clone, differs from this DNA's translation at residue 3; the protein shown is translated from the DNA. The chain uses TRDV1 and TRDJ1; D perhaps matches TRDD2 (6 bases). The J gene was missing in TCRdb and was found by matching the end of the DNA to germline. In germline, CDR1 is TSWWSYY, CDR2 QGS. This CDR3 has 18 residues. The CDR3 region is CAFGEAFFLDGRGGKLIF. As DNA, the CDR3 is TGTGCTTTTGGGGAAGCCTTCTTCCTCGACGGGAGAGGGGGTAAACTCATCTTT.

In this sample, this clone turned up a few times. The protein given by TCRdb reflects a much larger clone and differs at residue 3 from this DNA's translation, likely from a read error; the protein shown is the DNA's translation. The gene calls are TRDV2 and TRDJ1; 8 bases match TRDD2. Since TCRdb gives no J gene, matching the DNA to germline was used here to assign it. Per the germline V gene, CDR1 is GEAIGNYY and CDR2 is EKD. This CDR3 region has 19 residues. CDR3 loop: CARDPRFLHGVPYTDKLIF. For the CDR3, the DNA is TGTGCCCGTGACCCGCGCTTCCTACACGGGGTTCCGTACACCGATAAACTCATCTTT.

This clone was counted only a few times. TCRdb attributes to this sequence the protein of a much larger clone, which differs from the DNA translation at residue 6; a read error is likely, and the protein displayed is translated from the DNA. V usage is TRDV2 and J usage is TRDJ1, with TRDD3 identical over 10 bases. Here the J gene came from matching the DNA to germline, since TCRdb omits it. Looked up from germline, CDR1 is GEAIGNYY and CDR2 is EKD. J gave up 0 bases and V 0 bases, and 12 bases lay outside the gene matches. The CDR3 consists of 19 residues. The CDR3 loop is CACDTLGQATGGYTDKLIF. The CDR3 DNA reads as TGTGCCTGTGACACCTTGGGGCAAGCTACTGGGGGATACACCGATAAACTCATCTTT.

At least ten counts were recorded for this clone. TCRdb pairs this DNA with a much larger clone's protein that differs at residue 3, likely a read error; the protein shown was translated from the DNA. This rearrangement joins TRDV2 to TRDJ1; 9 positions match TRDD3. The J gene, left out of TCRdb, was set here by checking the DNA against germline. This CDR3 contains 22 residues. Germline loops: CDR1 GEAIGNYY, CDR2 EKD. The CDR3 bases are TGTGCCCGTGACGAAATTACAACACTGACTGGGGGACCCTTATCGTACACCGATAAACTCATCTTT. It encodes CARDEITTLTGGPLSYTDKLIF.

A few counts support this clone. The protein held in TCRdb is that of a much larger clone and does not match this DNA's translation at residue 17, likely because of a read error; the protein shown is translated from the DNA. V gene TRDV1 was called; the J gene was not; the table's D call TRDD3 went unverified against the DNA. The CDR3 length is 19 residues. In germline, CDR1 is TSWWSYY, CDR2 QGS. Here the CDR3 DNA reads TGTGCTCTTGGGGAAATCCAAGGGGTCTGGGGGACGTCCACCGATAAACCCATCTTT. This codes for CALGEIQGVWGTSTDKPIF.

On this clone: TCRdb lists the protein of a much larger clone for this DNA, which differs at residue 16, so this is likely a read error; the protein given here is translated from the DNA itself. The chain carries TRDV1 and TRDJ2; D remains unclear. Per germline, CDR1 TSWWSYY and CDR2 QGS. This CDR3 is 19 amino acids long. CDR3 amino acids: CALGGLRASTLTLTAKLFF. The CDR3, as DNA: TGTGCTCTTGGGGGGCTACGAGCCAGCACCCTAACCCTGACAGCAAAACTCTTCTTT.

This clone was seen a few times. At one end the junction does not follow the germline gene, possibly because of a read error. Different DNA sequences within this sample yield the same CDR3. This rearrangement joins TRDV1 to TRDJ1, with 8 positions matching TRDD3. Germline CDR1 and CDR2: TSWWSYY and QGS. CDR3 length: 20 residues. This CDR3 reads CALGISFFLGDTVGLDKLIF. The CDR3 DNA is TGTGCTCTTGGGATATCCTTCTTCCTGGGGGACACGGTGGGGCTTGATAAACTCATCTTC.

This clone was counted only a few times. TCRdb's listed protein matches a much larger clone and diverges from this DNA's translation at residue 5, likely through a read error; the protein shown comes from the DNA. In nucleotides, the CDR3 is TGTGCTCTTGGGGGACGTTTAATCCTACGTCTTCTGGGGGATGAGTACACCGATAAACTCATCTTT. It codes for CALGGRLILRLLGDEYTDKLIF. J is TRDJ1 and V is TRDV1; 9 nucleotides align to TRDD3. Here the J gene was assigned by germline matching of the DNA, as TCRdb has none. Germline-derived CDR1 and CDR2 are TSWWSYY and QGS. The CDR3 loop spans 22 amino acids. The J segment lost 0 bases and the V segment lost 4 bases, leaving 24 bases of the junction unmatched.

In its sample, this clone was seen a few times. With a far larger clone one base away, a read error is the likely cause. Other DNA sequences in this sample translate to the same CDR3. The rearrangement links TRDV1 to TRDJ1; the D gene is possibly TRDD2 (5 bases). TCRdb offers no J gene call, so here the DNA was matched to germline to obtain one. V dropped 5 bases and J dropped 5 bases, with 33 bases sitting between them. Germline-derived CDR1 and CDR2 are TSWWSYY and QGS. The CDR3 runs 20 residues. Here the CDR3 DNA reads TGTGCTCTTGGGTCTCGGTTAGGATGCCTACGTTGCCCGGGCTGTGATAAACTCATCTTT. Amino acids: CALGSRLGCLRCPGCDKLIF.

This clone was picked up a small number of times. A far more abundant clone sits one base away, making this likely a read error. This sample also contains other DNA sequences that code for the same CDR3. The V gene is TRDV3, the J gene TRDJ1; D is possibly TRDD3 (5 bases). The CDR3 contains 15 residues. V lost 1 base and J 3 bases, leaving 18 bases between the germline ends. In germline, CDR1 is TVYSNPD, CDR2 GDNSRS (reference sequence). The DNA of the CDR3 is TGTGCCTTTATACGAGCCGCATTCTGGGCCGATAAACTCATCTTT. Protein sequence: CAFIRAAFWADKLIF.

Remarks on this clone: The protein in TCRdb stems from a much larger clone and differs at residue 17 from this DNA's translation, likely a read error; here the protein is translated from the DNA. The V gene is given as TRDV1, and no J gene call is available; TRDD3 is the table's D call and was not checked against the DNA. The CDR3 runs to 19 residues. CDR1 TSWWSYY and CDR2 QGS come from the germline V gene. In DNA form, the CDR3 reads TGTGCTCTTGGGGAACGTAGTATATTCCTACGCAGTGGGGGATTTAAACACATCTTT. This sequence encodes CALGERSIFLRSGGFKHIF.

Concerning this clone itself: A far larger clone lies a single base away; this is likely a read error. Other DNA sequences in this specimen translate into the identical CDR3. The chain couples TRDV2 to TRDJ1; D is perhaps TRDD3 (5 bases). The J gene comes from matching the DNA to germline here; TCRdb lacks it. The V gene's germline CDR1 is GEAIGNYY and CDR2 EKD. The CDR3 covers 15 residues. The chain's CDR3 is CACDPLEDSRDKLIF. The CDR3 bases are TGCGCCTGTGACCCTCTGGAGGATAGCCGCGATAAACTCATCTTT.

This clone has a handful of counts. TCRdb assigns this DNA the protein of a much larger clone, which departs from its translation at residue 3; this likely reflects a read error, and the protein shown comes from translating the DNA. This chain connects TRDV1 to TRDJ1, with a weak D call TRDD3 (6 bases). This CDR3 comprises 19 residues. Germline lookup yields CDR1 TSWWSYY and CDR2 QGS. CDR3 coding DNA: TGTGCTTTTGGGGAATGGGGTTTACTTTCGGATACTTCAACTAACAAACTCATCTTT. Translated: CAFGEWGLLSDTSTNKLIF.

This clone was picked up a small number of times. The TCRdb protein comes from a much larger clone and disagrees with this DNA's translation at residue 6, likely due to a read error; the protein given here is derived from the DNA. The chain combines TRDV1 with TRDJ1; D gene unclear. The J gene was not available in TCRdb and was assigned here by matching the DNA to germline segments. Trimming stripped 3 bases from V and 0 bases from J, with 20 bases between. This CDR3 contains 18 residues. CDR1 and CDR2 from the germline V gene are TSWWSYY and QGS. The CDR3 nucleotides are TGTGCTCTTGGGGACCGAAGACTTTCTGACTGTAACACCGATAAACTCATCTTT. Translation: CALGDRRLSDCNTDKLIF.

About this clone: A far larger clone is one base from this, pointing to a likely read error. Other DNA sequences from this sample encode an identical CDR3 as well. CDR3 bases: TGTGCTCTTGGGGAAATGGGGGATATCGGATATACTGGGGGATTCAACACCGATAAACTCATCTTT. It translates to CALGEMGDIGYTGGFNTDKLIF. This sequence joins TRDV1 and TRDJ1; TRDD3 matches at 10 bases. V shed 2 bases, J shed 0 bases, and the junction held 21 bases outside the gene matches. Germline loops: CDR1 TSWWSYY, CDR2 QGS. The CDR3 runs to 22 residues.

The sample holds a few counts of this clone. Only one base separates this from a far larger clonotype, so it likely reflects a read error. At the DNA level, this CDR3 is encoded by other sequences in the same sample as well. V gene TRDV2 combines with J gene TRDJ1; TRDD3 matches 8 bases. No J gene was available from TCRdb, and it was assigned here by a germline match of the DNA. CDR1 and CDR2 (germline): GEAIGNYY, EKD. The CDR3 covers 17 residues. J was trimmed by 0 bases and V by 0 bases; bases with no gene match: 8. CDR3 amino acids: CACDTVPTGGYTDKLIF. CDR3 nucleotide sequence: TGTGCCTGTGACACCGTCCCTACTGGGGGGTACACCGATAAACTCATCTTT.